Sequencing of this T cell receptor (beta chain) was carried out in a study of T-cell reconstitution after alpha-beta-depleted transplantation in children. The V segment lost 8 bases and the J segment 8 bases; nucleotides outside the gene matches: 12. The CDR3 is made up of 14 amino acids. Study conclusions and caveats: In some patients, recipient T cells and intrathymic progenitors surviving conditioning explained high day-60 diversity. It was reported that alpha-beta T cells came from several hundred expanded graft clones (about two months after transplant).

Unique molecular identifiers were used to barcode this TCRbeta library. TCRdb reprocessed the PCR reads via MiXCR and lists one record per CDR3 protein. The sample lists more than 200,000 distinct CDR3 sequences; approximately 8% were seen once. Regarding this clonotype: What it binds is not known.

This specimen consisted of PBMCs, mostly from graft donor cells, obtained 360 days after TCRalphabeta/CD19-depleted stem cell transplant. This TCR derives from a male patient aged 2 to 10 who had a stem cell transplant for acute myeloid leukemia, so the T cells may come from the graft donor. V gene TRBV12-3 or TRBV12-4 combines with J gene TRBJ2-1; 7 bases fit TRBD2. For the CDR3, the DNA is TGTGCCAGCCTATGGGGGGAGGGCCAACATGAGCAGTTCTTC. Translating it yields CASLWGEGQHEQFF.